What follows are 4 T cell receptor beta chains derived from one specimen sequenced in a study of vaccination effects on CD4 cells after COVID-19. Data came from immunoSEQ multiplex PCR; TCRdb stores just in-frame clones and leaves some out. The sample lists roughly 30,000 clones; about 69% were seen once. Sequencing was preceded by expansion of antigen-specific CD4+ T cells with viral peptide pools in the ViraFEST assay. Culturing for around ten days preceded CD4+ T cell isolation. Two-dose BNT162b2 or mRNA-1273 vaccination was given to participants. These receptors are not linked to any known antigen. This specimen was CD4+ T cells from PBMCs cultured with HCoV-NL63 spike peptides, taken after COVID-19 vaccination. The receptor set was obtained from a human donor who received a COVID-19 vaccine.

The chain recombines TRBV7-8 with TRBJ1-3; D may be TRBD1 (5 bases). Germline lookup yields CDR1 SGHVS and CDR2 FQNEAQ. The CDR3 runs 13 residues. The ends were cut back, 5 bases at V and 7 bases at J, with 12 bases in the middle. CDR3 sequence (DNA): TGTGCCAGCAGCACCCGGGACGCGAACACCATATATTTT. It codes for CASSTRDANTIYF. The variable domain in full, completed from reference TRBV7-8 and TRBJ1-3, reads GAGVSQSPRYKVAKRGQDVALRCDPISGHVSLFWYQQALGQGPEFLTYFQNEAQLDKSGLPSDRFFAERPEGSVSTLKIQRTQQEDSAVYLCASSTRDANTIYFGEGSWLTVV.

Written as DNA, the CDR3 is TGTGCCAGCAGAGGGGGGGGCTCTATACTCTGGGCCACTGAAGCTTTCTTT. This sequence encodes CASRGGGSILWATEAFF. V usage is TRBV2 and J usage is TRBJ1-1; TRBD1 is a possible D gene (6 bases). This CDR3 is 17 amino acids long. V was clipped by 6 bases and J by 4 bases, with 24 bases between them. The germline V gene has CDR1 SNHLY and CDR2 FYNNEI.

This chain uses TRBV30 with TRBJ2-3, with 12 bases identical to TRBD2. The V gene's germline CDR1 is GTSNPN and CDR2 SVGIG (reference sequence). Trimming cost V 3 bases and J 10 bases; bases outside gene matches: 8. The CDR3 runs to 14 residues. As DNA, the CDR3 is TGTGCCTGGAGCGAACGGACTAGCGGGGATCCGCAGTATTTT. Protein product: CAWSERTSGDPQYF.

This chain joins TRBV5-5 and TRBJ2-3; D is possibly TRBD2 (6 bases). The CDR3 runs 16 residues. Germline V CDR1 and CDR2: SGHKS, YYEKEE (reference sequence). V was shortened by 4 bases and J by 0 bases, with 15 bases between the two germline ends. CDR3 amino acids: CASSPLAAPSTDTQYF. In nucleotides, the CDR3 is TGTGCCAGCAGCCCTTTAGCGGCTCCTAGCACAGATACGCAGTATTTT.